These T cell receptor beta chains were read from a single sample in a study of T cell changes during pregnancy in multiple sclerosis. Only in-frame clones appear in the TCRdb table, and some are missing; sequencing was by immunoSEQ multiplex PCR. The repertoire holds some 59,000 clones, with roughly 88% as singletons. Sequencing was performed on peripheral blood, taken in the second trimester of pregnancy. Source of these receptors: a female donor with multiple sclerosis, enrolled in a pregnancy study. Each CDR3 is given with its conserved first and last residue. Fields, in order: clone size, D gene, V gene, J gene, CDR3 protein, CDR3 DNA. D genes are given only for firm matches. Rows may omit the clone size; those that give it use once, few, many or a size class.

.	.	TRBV6-6	TRBJ1-3	CASTERGTLGNTIYF	TGTGCCAGCACCGAGCGAGGGACTCTGGGAAACACCATATATTTT
.	TRBD2	TRBV10-1	TRBJ2-7	CASSRAGVAYEQYF	TGCGCCAGCAGTCGTGCGGGGGTTGCCTACGAGCAGTACTTC
.	.	TRBV9	TRBJ1-2	CASSVGTANYGYTF	TGTGCCAGCAGCGTAGGAACAGCCAACTATGGCTACACCTTC
.	.	TRBV5-4	TRBJ2-5	CASSLSGQETQYF	TGTGCCAGCAGCTTGAGCGGGCAAGAGACCCAGTACTTC
.	TRBD1	TRBV6-5	TRBJ1-4	CASSYFYRGDEKLFF	TGTGCCAGCAGTTACTTCTACAGGGGGGATGAAAAACTGTTTTTT
.	TRBD2	TRBV7-3	TRBJ2-3	CASSLGLAGGTDTQYF	TGTGCCAGCAGCTTAGGGCTAGCGGGGGGCACAGATACGCAGTATTTT
.	TRBD1	TRBV6-4	TRBJ2-1	CASSAVDRANNEQFF	TGTGCCAGCAGTGCCGTGGACAGGGCGAACAATGAGCAGTTCTTC
.	TRBD2	TRBV6-1	TRBJ2-7	CASSEGTSSHEQYF	TGTGCCAGCAGTGAAGGGACTAGTTCCCACGAGCAGTACTTC
once	.	TRBV27	TRBJ2-2	CASSWYGTNTGELFF	TGTGCCAGCAGTTGGTACGGTACGAACACCGGGGAGCTGTTTTTT
.	.	TRBV30	TRBJ2-7	CACTTPISYEQYF	TGTGCCTGTACGACACCTATTTCCTACGAGCAGTACTTC
.	.	TRBV7-3	TRBJ2-3	CASSPPDSLQYF	TGTGCCAGCAGCCCCCCGGACAGTTTGCAGTATTTT
.	TRBD2	TRBV5-4	TRBJ2-3	CASSPPGQRGAGTDTQYF	TGTGCCAGCAGCCCCCCCGGGCAGCGGGGGGCCGGCACAGATACGCAGTATTTT
.	.	TRBV5-1	TRBJ1-3	CASSLIGEGGFSGNTIYF	TGCGCCAGCAGCTTAATCGGGGAAGGAGGATTTTCTGGAAACACCATATATTTT
.	TRBD1	TRBV29-1	TRBJ2-3	CSVQSAGGSDTQYF	TGCAGCGTTCAGAGTGCAGGGGGCTCAGATACGCAGTATTTT
.	.	TRBV5-1	TRBJ2-1	CASSLEQLENEQFF	TGCGCCAGCAGCTTGGAACAACTGGAGAATGAGCAGTTCTTC